This T cell receptor (beta chain) was identified in a study of T cell responses to AZD1222 COVID-19 vaccine. Sequenced by immunoSEQ multiplex PCR; TCRdb stores in-frame clones only, minus some. The sample lists some 130,000 clones, approximately 90% seen once, with 6.9% in the top ten. The V end was cut by 2 bases, the J end by 0 bases, with 18 bases between. The germline gives CDR1 MNHEY, CDR2 SVGEGT. The CDR3 has 18 residues. The V and J genes are TRBV6-2 or TRBV6-3 and TRBJ2-3; D may correspond to TRBD1 or TRBD2 (5 bases each). The material sequenced was peripheral blood, taken on day 0 of AZD1222 vaccination. The TCR originated in an adult in good health. The CDR3 spells CASSYPEVAGTSTDTQYF. DNA of the CDR3: TGTGCCAGCAGTTACCCAGAAGTAGCTGGGACGAGCACAGATACGCAGTATTTT.